Listed here is a single T cell receptor beta chain. Its specificity is unknown. The data belong to a study of T cells in Graves' hyperthyroidism and ophthalmopathy. Regarding the study as a whole: In blood, most of the thyroid clonotypes expanded above 0.001 were also present. Stable hyperthyroidism was separated from ophthalmopathy by a model based on 13 V-J features.

Uncontrolled infection, other autoimmune disease, pregnancy or lactation barred patients from enrollment. Amplified regions were TCR beta CDR3 sequences from RNA transcripts. Researchers ran a first-round RT-PCR on the TCR CDR3 using the HTBI primer set. TCRdb recomputed calls from the multiplex PCR reads with MiXCR, one row per CDR3 protein. The table lists 650,000 to 750,000 distinct CDR3 sequences, 12% to 15% of them singletons. The V gene lost 3 bases and the J gene lost 5 bases, with 21 bases spanning the gap. The CDR3 length is 18 residues. CDR1 SGHDT and CDR2 YYEEEE come from the germline V gene.

Sequencing used blood. The source is a young woman with Graves' hyperthyroidism. The chain recombines TRBV5-6 with TRBJ1-6; a possible D gene is TRBD1 (5 bases). DNA for the CDR3: TGTGCCAGCAGCTCGACCGGGACCCTCCTGCGTGATAATTCACCCCTCCACTTT. The encoded protein is CASSSTGTLLRDNSPLHF.